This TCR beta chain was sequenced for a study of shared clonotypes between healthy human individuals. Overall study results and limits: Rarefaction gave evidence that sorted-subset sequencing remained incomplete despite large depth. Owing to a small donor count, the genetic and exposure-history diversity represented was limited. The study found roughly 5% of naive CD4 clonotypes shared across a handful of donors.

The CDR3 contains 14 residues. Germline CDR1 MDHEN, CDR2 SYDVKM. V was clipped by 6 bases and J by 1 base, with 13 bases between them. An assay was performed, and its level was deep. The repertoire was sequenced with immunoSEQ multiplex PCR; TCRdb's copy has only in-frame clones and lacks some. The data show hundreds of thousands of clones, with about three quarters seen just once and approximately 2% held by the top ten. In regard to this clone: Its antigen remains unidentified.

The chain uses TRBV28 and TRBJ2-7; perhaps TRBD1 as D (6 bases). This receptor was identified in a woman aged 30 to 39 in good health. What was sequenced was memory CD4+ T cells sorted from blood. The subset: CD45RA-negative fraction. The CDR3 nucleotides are TGTGCCAGCAGGACCGGGACACGATCCTACGAGCAGTACTTC. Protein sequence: CASRTGTRSYEQYF.